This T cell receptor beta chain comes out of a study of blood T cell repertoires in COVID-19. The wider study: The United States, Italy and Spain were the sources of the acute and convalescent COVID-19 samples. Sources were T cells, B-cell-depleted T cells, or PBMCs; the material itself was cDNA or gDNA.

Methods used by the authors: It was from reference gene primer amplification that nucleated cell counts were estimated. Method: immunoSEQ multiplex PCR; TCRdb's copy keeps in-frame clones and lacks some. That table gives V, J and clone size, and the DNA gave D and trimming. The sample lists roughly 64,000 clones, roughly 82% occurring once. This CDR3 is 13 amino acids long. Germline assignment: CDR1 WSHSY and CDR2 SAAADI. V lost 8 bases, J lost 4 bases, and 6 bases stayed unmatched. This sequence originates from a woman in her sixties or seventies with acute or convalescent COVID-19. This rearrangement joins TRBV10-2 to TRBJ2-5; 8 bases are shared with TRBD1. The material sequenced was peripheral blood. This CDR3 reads CASGQGARETQYF. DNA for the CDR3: TGCGCCAGCGGGCAGGGGGCTCGAGAGACCCAGTACTTC.